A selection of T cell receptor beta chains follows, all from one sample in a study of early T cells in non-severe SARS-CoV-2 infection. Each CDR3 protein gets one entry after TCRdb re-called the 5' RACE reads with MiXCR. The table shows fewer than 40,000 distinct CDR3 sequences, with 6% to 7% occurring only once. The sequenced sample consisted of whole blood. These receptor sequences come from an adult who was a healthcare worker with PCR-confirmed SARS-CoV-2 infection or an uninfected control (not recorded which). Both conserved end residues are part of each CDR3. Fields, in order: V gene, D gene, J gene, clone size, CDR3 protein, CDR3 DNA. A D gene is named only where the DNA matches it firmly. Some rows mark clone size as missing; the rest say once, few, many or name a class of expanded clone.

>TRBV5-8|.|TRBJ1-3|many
CASSLEWLSGNTIYF
TGTGCCAGCAGCTTGGAATGGTTATCTGGAAACACCATATATTTT
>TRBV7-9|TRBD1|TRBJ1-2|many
CASSFGTGGNYGYTF
TGTGCCAGCAGCTTCGGGACAGGGGGTAACTATGGCTACACCTTC
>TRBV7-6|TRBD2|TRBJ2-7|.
CASSPRLAGGIKYEQYF
TGTGCCAGCAGCCCCCGACTAGCGGGAGGCATAAAGTACGAGCAGTACTTC
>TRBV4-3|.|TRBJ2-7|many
CASSQESTGHEQYF
TGCGCCAGCAGCCAAGAGTCGACGGGCCACGAGCAGTACTTC
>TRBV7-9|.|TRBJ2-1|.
CASSPEALRDEQFF
TGTGCCAGCAGCCCGGAGGCTCTACGGGATGAGCAGTTCTTC
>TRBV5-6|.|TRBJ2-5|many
CASSDGQQETQYF
TGTGCCAGCAGTGACGGACAGCAAGAGACCCAGTACTTC
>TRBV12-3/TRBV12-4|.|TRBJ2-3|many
CASSLDSTDTQYF
TGTGCCAGCAGTTTGGACTCTACAGATACGCAGTATTTT
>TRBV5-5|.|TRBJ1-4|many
CASSFRATNEKLFF
TGTGCCAGCAGCTTCCGGGCAACTAATGAAAAACTGTTTTTT
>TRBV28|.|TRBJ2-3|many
CASRGDSTDTQYF
TGTGCCAGCAGGGGGGACAGCACAGATACGCAGTATTTT
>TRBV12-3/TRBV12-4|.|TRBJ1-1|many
CASSFGKPEAFF
TGTGCCAGCAGTTTCGGCAAGCCAGAAGCTTTCTTT
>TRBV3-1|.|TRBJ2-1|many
CASSQQKHVNEQFF
TGTGCCAGCAGCCAACAGAAGCACGTGAATGAGCAGTTCTTC
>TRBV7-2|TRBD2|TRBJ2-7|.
CASSSYGLAELRDYEQYF
TGTGCCAGCAGCTCATACGGACTAGCGGAACTTAGAGATTACGAGCAGTACTTC
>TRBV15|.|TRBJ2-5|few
CATSLKGGAETQYF
TGTGCCACCAGCTTAAAGGGGGGAGCGGAGACCCAGTACTTC
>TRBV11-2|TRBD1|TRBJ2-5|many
CASSPRQGAGVETQYF
TGTGCCAGCAGCCCGAGACAGGGGGCCGGTGTGGAGACCCAGTACTTC
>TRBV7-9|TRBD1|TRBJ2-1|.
CASSFTGGGNNEQFF
TGTGCCAGCAGCTTTACAGGGGGTGGAAACAATGAGCAGTTCTTC
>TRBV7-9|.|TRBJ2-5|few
CASSFLGPETQYF
TGTGCCAGCAGCTTCTTGGGGCCGGAGACCCAGTACTTC
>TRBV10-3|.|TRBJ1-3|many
CAISDSSGNTIYF
TGTGCCATCAGTGACAGTTCTGGAAACACCATATATTTT
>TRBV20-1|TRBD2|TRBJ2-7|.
CSAFKAGVVHEQYF
TGCAGTGCTTTTAAAGCGGGAGTTGTCCACGAGCAGTACTTC
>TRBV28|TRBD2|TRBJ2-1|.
CASALRASGTYEQFF
TGTGCCAGCGCGTTAAGAGCTAGCGGGACGTATGAGCAGTTCTTC
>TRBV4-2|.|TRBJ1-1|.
CASSHRALNTEAFF
TGTGCCAGCAGCCATAGAGCCCTGAACACTGAAGCTTTCTTT
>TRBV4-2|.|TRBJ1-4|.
CASSPGQTNEKLFF
TGTGCCAGCAGCCCAGGGCAAACTAATGAAAAACTGTTTTTT
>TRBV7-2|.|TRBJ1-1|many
CASRRGPNTEAFF
TGTGCCAGCAGACGGGGCCCGAACACTGAAGCTTTCTTT
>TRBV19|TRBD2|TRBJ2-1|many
CASSIRREADEQFF
TGTGCCAGTAGTATCCGGCGGGAGGCCGATGAGCAGTTCTTC
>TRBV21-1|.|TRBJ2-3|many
CASNVDAASGNTDTQYF
TGTGCCAGCAACGTAGATGCGGCTAGCGGGAACACAGATACGCAGTATTTT
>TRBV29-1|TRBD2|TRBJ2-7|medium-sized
CSVEFGSGSNEQYF
TGCAGCGTTGAGTTTGGTAGCGGGAGCAACGAGCAGTACTTC
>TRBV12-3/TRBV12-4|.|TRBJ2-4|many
CASSSMGKGPKNIQYF
TGTGCCAGCAGTTCTATGGGTAAAGGGCCCAAAAACATTCAGTACTTC
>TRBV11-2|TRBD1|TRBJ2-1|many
CASSQGQGSYNEQFF
TGTGCCAGCAGCCAGGGACAGGGGTCCTACAATGAGCAGTTCTTC
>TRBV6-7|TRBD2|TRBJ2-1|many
CASSYPRGGRLLGQFF
TGTGCCAGCAGTTACCCCCGGGGGGGAAGGTTGTTAGGGCAGTTCTTC
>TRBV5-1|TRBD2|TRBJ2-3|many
CASSPSGMKTDTQYF
TGCGCCAGCAGCCCTAGCGGGATGAAAACAGATACGCAGTATTTT
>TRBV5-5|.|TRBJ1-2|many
CASSPSAVVEYGYTF
TGTGCCAGCAGCCCAAGTGCAGTGGTGGAGTATGGCTACACCTTC
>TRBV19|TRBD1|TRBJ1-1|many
CASTPEGTGNAFF
TGTGCCAGTACCCCAGAGGGGACAGGGAACGCTTTCTTT
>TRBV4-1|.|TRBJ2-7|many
CASSQDATGVGEQYF
TGCGCCAGCAGCCAGGACGCGACAGGCGTGGGGGAGCAGTACTTC
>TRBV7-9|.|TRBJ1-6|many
CASSSWDNNSPLHF
TGTGCCAGCAGCTCGTGGGACAATAATTCACCCCTCCACTTT
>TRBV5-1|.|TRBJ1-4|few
CASSLVPGEKLFF
TGCGCCAGCAGCTTGGTACCAGGAGAAAAACTGTTTTTT
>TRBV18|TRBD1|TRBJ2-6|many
CASSPSTGSAGANVLTF
TGTGCCAGCTCACCTTCGACAGGGAGCGCCGGGGCCAACGTCCTGACTTTC
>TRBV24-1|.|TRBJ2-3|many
CATSDGTGSGDTQYF
TGTGCCACCAGTGATGGAACAGGGTCTGGAGATACGCAGTATTTT
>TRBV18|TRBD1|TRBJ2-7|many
CASSRQDRGDEQYF
TGTGCCAGCTCACGTCAGGACAGGGGAGATGAGCAGTACTTC
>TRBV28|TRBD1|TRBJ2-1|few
CASSSGGAWNNEQFF
TGTGCCAGCAGTTCAGGGGGCGCTTGGAACAATGAGCAGTTCTTC
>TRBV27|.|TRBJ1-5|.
CASSLFSGVLQPQHF
TGTGCCAGCAGTTTATTTTCAGGGGTTTTGCAGCCCCAGCATTTT
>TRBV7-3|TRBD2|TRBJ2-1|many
CASSPREAGFIMNEQFF
TGTGCCAGCAGCCCCCGAGAAGCGGGGTTTATAATGAATGAGCAGTTCTTC
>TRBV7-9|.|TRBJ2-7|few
CASSAGTYEQYF
TGTGCCAGCAGCGCGGGCACCTACGAGCAGTACTTC